This T cell receptor beta chain comes out of a study of cytomegalovirus exposure and HLA in healthy donors. There are 15 residues in the CDR3. Per the germline V gene, CDR1 is KGHSH and CDR2 is LQKENI. With 2 bases removed from V and 3 bases from J, the gap between germline ends came to 12 bases. General study findings and limits: A later analysis found most CMV-associated TCR beta chains apparently HLA-restricted. Per a prior analysis, the majority of TCR beta V segments were productive roughly 87% or roughly 30% of the time.

Remarks on this clone: The antigen remains unidentified.

Use of 60 Vbeta and 13 Jbeta primers characterized the PCR. Clones were read by immunoSEQ multiplex PCR, and TCRdb kept only the in-frame ones, dropping some. The record lists about 67,000 clones, of which the ten most abundant hold over 1.5%. The specimen was PBMCs. The chain has TRBV18 and TRBJ2-3; perhaps TRBD2 as D (6 bases). The clonotype originates from a woman aged 25 to 39 in good health and CMV-seronegative. CDR3 sequence: CASSPSRAGTDTQYF. The CDR3 DNA sequence: TGTGCCAGCTCACCAAGCAGGGCGGGAACAGATACGCAGTATTTT.